This record covers a single TCR beta chain. This entry belongs to a study of OX40 agonist ivuxolimab in advanced cancers. Study in general: Age averaged about 66 years (range roughly 23 to 79), and approximately 80% were male. Partial responses were achieved by three patients: one hepatocellular carcinoma, two cutaneous melanoma.

Losses at the gene ends were 10 bases for V and 4 bases for J; bases not matched to a gene: 7. CDR1 and CDR2 from the germline V gene are ENHRY and SYGVKD. CDR3 length: 14 amino acids. This table comes from immunoSEQ multiplex PCR, and its TCRdb copy is limited to in-frame clones, with some not included. This sample has around 35,000 clones, with 88% found just once. The source was CD4+ or CD8+ T cells sorted from blood, collected in a trial of the OX40 agonist ivuxolimab. J is TRBJ2-3 and V is TRBV10-3; TRBD2 matches 11 bases. The source of this sequence is an adult with an advanced solid tumor such as melanoma, head and neck, liver or kidney cancer. Written as DNA, the CDR3 is TGTGCCAGTACTAGCGGGGGCTATCCAGATACGCAGTATTTT. Protein product: CASTSGGYPDTQYF.